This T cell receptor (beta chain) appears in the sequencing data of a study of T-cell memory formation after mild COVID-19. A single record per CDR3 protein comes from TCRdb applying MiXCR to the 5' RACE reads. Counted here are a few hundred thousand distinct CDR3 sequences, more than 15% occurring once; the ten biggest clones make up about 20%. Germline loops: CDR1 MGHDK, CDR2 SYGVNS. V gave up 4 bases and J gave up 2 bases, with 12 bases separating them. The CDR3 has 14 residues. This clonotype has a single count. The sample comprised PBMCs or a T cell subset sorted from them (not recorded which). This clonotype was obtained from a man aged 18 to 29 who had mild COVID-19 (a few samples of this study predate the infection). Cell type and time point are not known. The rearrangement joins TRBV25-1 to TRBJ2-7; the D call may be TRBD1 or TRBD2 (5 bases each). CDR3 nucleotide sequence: TGTGCCAGCAGTGTATTTGTGGGGGCCTACGAGCAGTACTTC. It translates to CASSVFVGAYEQYF.